This TCR beta chain was profiled in a study of T cells after somatic rescue of genetic block. Some clones are missing from TCRdb's copy, which holds only in-frame ones; the method was immunoSEQ multiplex PCR. The profile covers 110,000 or so clones, with 90% to 95% appearing a single time and approximately 1.4% taken by the ten largest. The germline V gene has CDR1 DFQATT and CDR2 SNEGSKA (reference sequence). CDR3 size: 10 residues. Trimming removed 1 base at V and 5 bases at J, with 2 bases between. The sample consisted of peripheral blood mononuclear cells (PBMCs). This clonotype was obtained from a woman aged 18 to 35. The chain has TRBV20-1 and TRBJ1-1; D gene unclear. The CDR3 is CSARGTEAFF. The DNA of the CDR3 is TGCAGTGCTAGAGGAACTGAAGCTTTCTTT.